This entry concerns a single T cell receptor beta chain. Clones were read by immunoSEQ multiplex PCR, and TCRdb kept only the in-frame ones, dropping some. The table has over 300,000 clones, around 80% seen once; the top ten hold about 1.2%. These data belong to a study of blood T cell repertoires in COVID-19. V lost 0 bases, J lost 0 bases, and 15 bases lay in between. Per the germline V gene, CDR1 is SGHKS and CDR2 is YYEKEE (reference sequence). This CDR3 contains 18 residues. The V and J genes are TRBV5-5 and TRBJ1-4; D uncertain. This TCR was recovered from a woman in her forties or fifties with acute or convalescent COVID-19. The sequencing sample was made of peripheral blood. The CDR3 here is CASSLAHPSTATNEKLFF. The DNA of the CDR3 is TGTGCCAGCAGCTTGGCCCACCCATCCACTGCAACTAATGAAAAACTGTTTTTT. Combining the CDR3 with reference TRBV5-5 and TRBJ1-4 gives the whole variable domain DAGVTQSPTHLIKTRGQQVTLRCSPISGHKSVSWYQQVLGQGPQFIFQYYEKEERGRGNFPDRFSARQFPNYSSELNVNALLLGDSALYLCASSLAHPSTATNEKLFFGSGTQLSVL.